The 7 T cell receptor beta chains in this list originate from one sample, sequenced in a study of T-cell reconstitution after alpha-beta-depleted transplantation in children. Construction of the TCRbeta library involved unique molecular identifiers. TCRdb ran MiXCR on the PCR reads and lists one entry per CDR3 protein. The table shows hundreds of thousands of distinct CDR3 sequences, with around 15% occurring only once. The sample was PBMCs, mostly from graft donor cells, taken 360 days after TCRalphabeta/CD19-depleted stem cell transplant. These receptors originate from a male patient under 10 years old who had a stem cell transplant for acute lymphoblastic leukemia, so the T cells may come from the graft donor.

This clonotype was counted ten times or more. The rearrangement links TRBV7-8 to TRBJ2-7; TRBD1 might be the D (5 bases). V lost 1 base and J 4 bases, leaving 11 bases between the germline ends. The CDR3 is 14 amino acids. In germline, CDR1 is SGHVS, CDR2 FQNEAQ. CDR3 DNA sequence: TGTGCCAGCAGCTTAGTCACAGGCGAGTACGAGCAGTACTTC. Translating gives CASSLVTGEYEQYF.

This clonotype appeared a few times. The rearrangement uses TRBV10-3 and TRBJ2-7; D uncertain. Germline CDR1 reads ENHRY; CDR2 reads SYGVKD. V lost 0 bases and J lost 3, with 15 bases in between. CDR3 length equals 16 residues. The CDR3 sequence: CAISESPLSRGYEQYF. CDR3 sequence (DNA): TGTGCCATCAGTGAGTCGCCCCTTTCACGTGGCTACGAGCAGTACTTC.

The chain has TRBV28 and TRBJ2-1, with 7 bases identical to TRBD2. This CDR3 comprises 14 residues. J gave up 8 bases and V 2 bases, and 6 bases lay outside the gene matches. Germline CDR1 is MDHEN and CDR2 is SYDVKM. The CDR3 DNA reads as TGTGCCAGCAGTTTACTAGCGGCAGTCTATGAGCAGTTCTTC. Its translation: CASSLLAAVYEQFF.

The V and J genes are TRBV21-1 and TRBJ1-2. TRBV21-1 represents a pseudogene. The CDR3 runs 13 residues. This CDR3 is CGGSGTGYYGYTF. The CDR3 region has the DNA TGTGGGGGGAGCGGGACGGGATACTATGGCTACACCTTC.

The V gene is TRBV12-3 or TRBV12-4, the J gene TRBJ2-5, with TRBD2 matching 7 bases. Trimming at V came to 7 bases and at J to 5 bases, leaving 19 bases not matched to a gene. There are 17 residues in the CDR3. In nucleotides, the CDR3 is TGTGCCAGCACCCGGGACCCCCCCGGGACTAATACGGAGACCCAGTACTTC. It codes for CASTRDPPGTNTETQYF.

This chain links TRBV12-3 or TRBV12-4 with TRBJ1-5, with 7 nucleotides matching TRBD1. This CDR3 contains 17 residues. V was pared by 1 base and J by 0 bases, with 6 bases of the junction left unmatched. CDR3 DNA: TGTGCCAGCAGTTTAGGGGACAGCTATTATAGCAATCAGCCCCAGCATTTT. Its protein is CASSLGDSYYSNQPQHF.

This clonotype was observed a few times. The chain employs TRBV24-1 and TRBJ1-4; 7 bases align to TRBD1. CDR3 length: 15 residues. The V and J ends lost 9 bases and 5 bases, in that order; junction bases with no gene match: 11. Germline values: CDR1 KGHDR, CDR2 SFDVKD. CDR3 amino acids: CATAGPPGQNEKLFF. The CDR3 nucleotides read TGTGCCACCGCCGGACCCCCGGGACAGAATGAAAAACTGTTTTTT.